These 30 T cell receptor beta chains share one sample of origin, sequenced in a study of neurological immune-mediated disorders. TCRdb ran MiXCR on the 5' RACE reads and lists one entry per CDR3 protein. The repertoire has about 48,000 distinct CDR3 sequences, roughly 25% of them found once; the top ten carry about 23%. Sequenced material: PBMCs. These TCRs come from a woman aged 70-85 years in good health.

This clonotype was seen repeatedly, ten times or more. V and J are TRBV7-2 and TRBJ2-7; 10 bases align to TRBD2. The CDR3 spans 15 residues. Germline V gives CDR1 SGHTA, CDR2 FQGNSA. The junction had 15 bases not matched to a gene; V was cut back by 5 bases and J by 11 bases. This CDR3 is CASSPAPGLAEKEYF. CDR3 sequence (DNA): TGTGCCAGCAGCCCGGCCCCTGGACTAGCGGAAAAGGAGTACTTC.

This clonotype was counted many times. V is TRBV6-2 or TRBV6-3 and J is TRBJ1-1; no reliable D call. In germline, CDR1 is MNHEY, CDR2 SVGEGT. The germline V and J ends were trimmed by 1 base and 0 bases, with 9 bases remaining between them. CDR3 size: 15 residues. The CDR3 DNA is TGTGCCAGCAGTTACTATTCGGCAGTGAACACTGAAGCTTTCTTT. This gives the protein CASSYYSAVNTEAFF.

This chain uses TRBV5-1 with TRBJ2-5; 9 positions match TRBD2. V lost 3 bases to trimming and J lost 1 base; unmatched junction nucleotides: 10. CDR3 length: 17 residues. Germline V gene data show CDR1 as SGHRS and CDR2 as YFSETQ. DNA for the CDR3: TGCGCCAGCAGCTCGTCGGTGGCTAGCGGGGTCCAAGAGACCCAGTACTTC. Translation: CASSSSVASGVQETQYF.

This clonotype was seen repeatedly, ten times or more. The J gene is TRBJ2-7, the V gene TRBV20-1; D may match TRBD1 or TRBD2 (7 bases each). Germline V gene data show CDR1 as DFQATT and CDR2 as SNEGSKA (reference sequence). Trimming took off 1 base at V and 1 base at J, with 17 bases between the two ends. The CDR3 has 16 residues. The CDR3 here is CSARGPGGDQSYEQYF. The CDR3 DNA is TGCAGTGCTAGAGGTCCAGGGGGGGACCAATCCTACGAGCAGTACTTC.

This clonotype was seen ten or more times. The CDR3 nucleotides read TGTGCCATCAGTGAGCCTTCAAATTACAATGAGCAGTTCTTC. Encoded protein: CAISEPSNYNEQFF. The chain recombines TRBV10-3 with TRBJ2-1; D remains ambiguous. Germline V gives CDR1 ENHRY, CDR2 SYGVKD. The CDR3 consists of 14 residues. Trimming shortened V by 2 bases and J by 4 bases, and 9 bases separated the two germline ends.

The V call is TRBV12-3 or TRBV12-4, the J call TRBJ1-2; tentatively, D is TRBD1 (5 bases). V lost 5 bases and J lost 6, with 16 bases in between. This CDR3 has 14 amino acids. The CDR3 spells CASSPFGTADGYTF. DNA of the CDR3: TGTGCCAGCAGTCCTTTCGGGACGGCGGATGGCTACACCTTC.

This clonotype has at least ten counts. The junction departs from the called germline gene at one end, perhaps through a read error. This chain links TRBV5-1 with TRBJ2-2, with D unresolved. The germline V gene has CDR1 SGHRS and CDR2 YFSETQ. This CDR3 has 12 amino acids. In DNA, the CDR3 is TGTGCCAGCAGCCTAAACACCGGGGAGCTGTTTTTT. It specifies CASSLNTGELFF. The whole variable domain, remainder taken from reference TRBV5-1 and TRBJ2-2, is KAGVTQTPRYLIKTRGQQVTLSCSPISGHRSVSWYQQTPGQGLQFLFEYFSETQRNKGNFPGRFSGRQFSNSRSEMNVSTLELGDSALYLCASSLNTGELFFGEGSRLTVL.

This clonotype has at least ten counts. The chain carries TRBV4-3 and TRBJ1-4; D possibly corresponds to TRBD1 (5 bases). Trimming took 0 bases from V and 8 from J, leaving 13 bases between them. Germline CDR1 LGHNA, CDR2 YSLEER. There are 15 residues in the CDR3. The CDR3 DNA is TGCGCCAGCAGCCAAGATAGCAGGGTATGGGAAAAACTGTTTTTT. It yields the protein CASSQDSRVWEKLFF.

The chain carries TRBV7-9 and TRBJ1-1; D uncertain. Trimming took off 10 bases at V and 8 bases at J, with 11 bases between the two ends. The germline V gene has CDR1 SEHNR and CDR2 FQNEAQ (reference sequence). The length of the CDR3 is 10 residues. The CDR3 loop is CAIRTGEAFF. The CDR3 DNA reads as TGTGCCATTCGAACGGGGGAAGCTTTCTTT.

This clonotype was recorded at least ten times. The DNA for the CDR3 is TGCAGCTTCTCTATAGCGGGGAATCCAGATACGCAGTATTTT. It yields the protein CSFSIAGNPDTQYF. The chain uses TRBV29-1 and TRBJ2-3, with TRBD2 identical over 8 bases. Germline CDR1 reads SQVTM; CDR2 reads ANQGSEA. The CDR3 is 14 residues long. The ends lost 8 bases at V and 4 bases at J; junction bases unmatched: 11.

The rearrangement links TRBV20-1 to TRBJ2-1; TRBD2 is a possible D gene (6 bases). This CDR3 is built from 13 residues. The V gene's germline CDR1 is DFQATT and CDR2 SNEGSKA (reference sequence). Trimming stripped 3 bases from V and 3 bases from J, with 9 bases between. The CDR3 bases are TGCAGTGCTAGCTCGCGGGGCTACAATGAGCAGTTCTTC. Its protein is CSASSRGYNEQFF.

V usage is TRBV7-6 and J usage is TRBJ2-1, with TRBD2 matching over 8 bases. V was clipped by 5 bases and J by 3 bases; unmatched bases: 6. This CDR3 has 15 residues. In germline, CDR1 is SGHVS, CDR2 FNYEAQ. The CDR3 loop reads CASSPGGALYNEQFF. In DNA, the CDR3 is TGTGCCAGCAGCCCCGGGGGGGCCCTCTACAATGAGCAGTTCTTC.

In regard to this clonotype: The conserved phenylalanine or tryptophan is not found at the CDR3 terminus, so this likely reflects a read error. This chain links TRBV7-2 with TRBJ2-5; tentative D call: TRBD2 (6 bases). The CDR3 has 13 amino acids. Germline V gene data show CDR1 as SGHTA and CDR2 as FQGNSA. The CDR3 DNA reads as TGTGCCAACAGCTTTCCAGCGGGAGAGACCCAGTACTTA. Amino acid sequence: CANSFPAGETQYL.

The chain joins TRBV20-1 to TRBJ2-1; the D is unclear. V gave up 5 bases and J gave up 0 bases, with 14 bases separating them. This CDR3 is built from 15 residues. The germline V gene has CDR1 DFQATT and CDR2 SNEGSKA (reference sequence). CDR3 residues: CSAFPGVSSYNEQFF. CDR3 bases: TGCAGTGCTTTCCCTGGGGTGAGCTCCTACAATGAGCAGTTCTTC.

This clonotype ranks as medium-sized. The chain combines TRBV7-2 with TRBJ2-1, with TRBD2 matching over 9 bases. The CDR3 contains 15 residues. V dropped 5 bases and J dropped 6; count of bases not matched to a gene: 8. Germline-derived CDR1 and CDR2 are SGHTA and FQGNSA. CDR3 coding DNA: TGTGCCAGCAGCCGGGGGACTAGCCGCACCAATGAGCAGTTCTTC. This encodes CASSRGTSRTNEQFF.

A single count supports this clonotype. The junction differs from germline at one of its ends, possibly a read error. The chain employs TRBV12-3 or TRBV12-4 and TRBJ2-7; D is possibly TRBD1 or TRBD2 (6 bases each). This CDR3 comprises 15 residues. The CDR3 sequence is CASSRRGLSSYEQYF. The CDR3 nucleotides read TGTGCCAGCAGTCGCCGGGGGCTCTCCTCCTATGAGCAGTACTTC.

This clonotype was counted ten times or more. The chain employs TRBV6-2 or TRBV6-3 and TRBJ2-1, with D possibly being TRBD2 (5 bases). The V end was cut by 0 bases, the J end by 8 bases, with 11 bases between. CDR1 is MNHEY and CDR2 is SVGEGT in the germline V gene. The CDR3 contains 14 residues. CDR3 amino acids: CASSYSRLSDEQFF. Written as DNA, the CDR3 is TGTGCCAGCAGTTACTCGAGACTATCCGATGAGCAGTTCTTC.

This clonotype showed up just a few times. The chain's CDR3 is CASSLGHPRGYTF. The CDR3, as DNA: TGTGCCAGCAGCCTCGGTCACCCCCGAGGCTACACCTTC. V is TRBV7-9 and J is TRBJ1-2; no definite D call. This CDR3 region has 13 residues. The V gene lost 5 bases and the J gene lost 8 bases, with 15 bases spanning the gap. Germline CDR1 and CDR2: SEHNR and FQNEAQ (reference sequence).

This clonotype was counted at least ten times. This chain connects TRBV5-1 to TRBJ1-1; tentative D call: TRBD1 (6 bases). V was shortened by 2 bases and J by 4 bases, with 12 bases between the two germline ends. In germline, CDR1 is SGHRS, CDR2 YFSETQ. The CDR3 has 14 residues. CDR3 loop: CASSLFGRGTEAFF. CDR3 bases: TGCGCCAGCAGCTTATTCGGCAGGGGCACTGAAGCTTTCTTT.

This clonotype was counted many times. This chain uses TRBV27 with TRBJ1-6; 8 positions agree with TRBD1. With 6 bases clipped from V and 10 bases from J, the junction kept 5 bases outside the gene matches. This CDR3 is 13 amino acids long. From germline, CDR1 is MNHEY and CDR2 SMNVEV (reference sequence). The CDR3 loop reads CASSQGASSPLHF. The DNA of the CDR3 is TGTGCCAGCAGCCAGGGGGCAAGCTCACCCCTCCACTTT.

This sequence joins TRBV30 and TRBJ2-1; D possibly corresponds to TRBD2 (6 bases). The CDR3 runs to 11 residues. V was trimmed by 8 bases and J by 7 bases, leaving 12 bases between them. Germline V lookup: CDR1 GTSNPN, CDR2 SVGIG (reference sequence). CDR3 sequence reads: CARSGENEQFF. CDR3 in DNA: TGTGCCCGTTCGGGAGAGAATGAGCAGTTCTTC.

The table lists this clonotype with many counts. V usage is TRBV20-1 and J usage is TRBJ2-7, with 9 nucleotides matching TRBD2. V was clipped by 0 bases and J by 3 bases; unmatched bases: 12. The CDR3 totals 17 residues. The germline V gene encodes CDR1 DFQATT and CDR2 SNEGSKA (reference sequence). The CDR3 loop reads CSARDQEILAGDYEQYF. The CDR3, as DNA: TGCAGTGCTAGAGATCAGGAAATATTAGCGGGAGACTACGAGCAGTACTTC.

This clonotype was observed a handful of times. The V and J genes are TRBV7-2 and TRBJ2-6; 7 nucleotides line up with TRBD1. Germline V lookup: CDR1 SGHTA, CDR2 FQGNSA. Trimming cost V 6 bases and J 2 bases; bases outside gene matches: 7. This CDR3 is built from 16 residues. CDR3 loop: CASSSRGGAGANVLTF. In DNA, the CDR3 is TGTGCCAGCAGTTCCCGAGGGGGCGCTGGGGCCAACGTCCTGACTTTC.

In this sample, this clonotype turned up many times. This chain joins TRBV15 and TRBJ2-2; D unresolved. This CDR3 region has 14 residues. Trimming removed 6 bases at V and 8 bases at J, with 16 bases between. Germline CDR1 LNHNV, CDR2 YYDKDF (reference sequence). DNA for the CDR3: TGTGCCACCAGAGGGAAGTTATCCGGAGGGGAGCTGTTTTTT. It is translated as CATRGKLSGGELFF.

The gene calls are TRBV11-2 and TRBJ2-3; D may be TRBD2 (6 bases). Germline loops: CDR1 SGHAT, CDR2 FQNNGV. This CDR3 has 15 residues. Trimming stripped 1 base from V and 4 bases from J, with 12 bases between. The CDR3 nucleotides read TGTGCCAGCAGCTTAGGACCGGAGGGGCCAGATACGCAGTATTTT. This gives the protein CASSLGPEGPDTQYF. Supplemented by reference TRBV11-2 and TRBJ2-3, the full variable domain reads EAGVAQSPRYKIIEKRQSVAFWCNPISGHATLYWYQQILGQGPKLLIQFQNNGVVDDSQLPKDRFSAERLKGVDSTLKIQPAKLEDSAVYLCASSLGPEGPDTQYFGPGTRLTVL.

Ten or more counts support this clonotype. The rearrangement joins TRBV20-1 to TRBJ2-5, with TRBD1 as a possible D gene (7 bases). The germline V gene encodes CDR1 DFQATT and CDR2 SNEGSKA (reference sequence). Trimming shortened V by 0 bases and J by 4 bases, and 18 bases separated the two germline ends. The CDR3 loop spans 16 amino acids. The CDR3 sequence: CSARDRGTQGRETQYF. CDR3 nucleotides: TGCAGTGCTAGAGATCGCGGGACACAGGGGCGAGAGACCCAGTACTTC.

This clonotype was picked up many times. The CDR3 DNA is TGCAGTGCCCAGGGGGATAGCAATCAGCCCCAGCATTTT. Amino acid sequence: CSAQGDSNQPQHF. This chain uses TRBV20-1 with TRBJ1-5; TRBD1 matches at 7 bases. In germline, CDR1 is DFQATT, CDR2 SNEGSKA (reference sequence). This CDR3 region has 13 residues. Trimming cost V 6 bases and J 0 bases; bases outside gene matches: 2.

This chain uses TRBV11-2 with TRBJ1-2, with TRBD1 matching over 7 bases. Germline CDR1 and CDR2: SGHAT and FQNNGV. CDR3 length equals 13 residues. J lost 3 bases, V lost 4 bases, and 2 bases had no gene match. The CDR3 sequence: CASSSGTDYGYTF. The DNA of the CDR3 is TGTGCCAGCAGCTCGGGGACAGACTATGGCTACACCTTC.

This chain uses TRBV19 with TRBJ1-1; a possible D gene is TRBD1 (6 bases). The germline gives CDR1 LNHDA, CDR2 SQIVND (reference sequence). V was pared by 3 bases and J by 0 bases, with 8 bases between. The CDR3 sequence is 14 residues long. The CDR3 is CASSMTGMNTEAFF. The CDR3 DNA follows: TGTGCCAGTAGTATGACAGGCATGAACACTGAAGCTTTCTTT.

This clonotype was recorded many times. This rearrangement joins TRBV4-1 to TRBJ1-2; 8 bases agree with TRBD1. Germline loops: CDR1 MGHRA, CDR2 YSYEKL. CDR3 length: 15 amino acids. The J segment lost 1 base and the V segment lost 1 base, leaving 2 bases of the junction unmatched. The CDR3 DNA reads as TGCGCCAGCAGCCAAGGACAGGGGAGTAACTATGGCTACACCTTC. Translated: CASSQGQGSNYGYTF.